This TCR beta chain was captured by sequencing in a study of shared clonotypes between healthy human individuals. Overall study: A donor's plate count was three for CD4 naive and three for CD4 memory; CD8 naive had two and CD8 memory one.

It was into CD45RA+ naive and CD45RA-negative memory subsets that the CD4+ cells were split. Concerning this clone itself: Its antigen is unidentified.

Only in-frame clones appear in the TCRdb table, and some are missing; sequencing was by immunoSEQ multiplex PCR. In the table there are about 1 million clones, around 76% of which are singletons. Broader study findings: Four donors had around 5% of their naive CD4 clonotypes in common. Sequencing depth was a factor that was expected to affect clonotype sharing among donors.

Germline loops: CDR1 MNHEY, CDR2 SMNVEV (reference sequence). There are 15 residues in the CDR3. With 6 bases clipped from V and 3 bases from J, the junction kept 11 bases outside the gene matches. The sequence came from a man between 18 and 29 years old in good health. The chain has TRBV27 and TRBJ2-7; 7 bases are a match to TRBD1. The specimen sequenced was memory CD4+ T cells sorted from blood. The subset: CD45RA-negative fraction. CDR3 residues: CASRRTSGQLYEQYF. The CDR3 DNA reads TGTGCCAGCAGGAGGACTTCGGGACAGCTCTACGAGCAGTACTTC.